These 31 T cell receptor beta chains originate from one sample sequenced in a study of naive and memory T cell subsets. RNA was extracted from 2 to 2.5 ml of whole blood of healthy adults. Reverse transcription of blood and skin TCR RNA was primed at alpha and beta constant regions. In TCRdb, the 5' RACE reads were re-called with MiXCR into one record per CDR3 protein. This table has 20,000 to 25,000 distinct CDR3 sequences, over 3.5% appearing once. All receptors derive from a male donor in good health.

This clonotype was observed at least ten times. The chain uses TRBV10-3 and TRBJ2-5, with TRBD2 matching over 9 bases. The CDR3 length is 15 residues. Losses at the gene ends were 5 bases for V and 3 bases for J; bases not matched to a gene: 7. The germline CDR1 and CDR2 sequences are ENHRY and SYGVKD. The CDR3 here is CAISRAGGEKETQYF. The CDR3 DNA reads TGTGCCATCAGTCGCGCGGGGGGGGAAAAAGAGACCCAGTACTTC.

This clonotype appeared many times. This chain connects TRBV28 to TRBJ2-7; D is unresolved. Germline lookup yields CDR1 MDHEN and CDR2 SYDVKM. This CDR3 is built from 13 residues. Trimming cost V 4 bases and J 0 bases, with 7 bases left between them. The CDR3 loop is CASSWSSSYEQYF. Here the CDR3 DNA reads TGTGCCAGCAGTTGGAGTAGCTCCTACGAGCAGTACTTC.

At least ten counts were recorded for this clonotype. The chain has TRBV11-2 and TRBJ1-4; 7 nucleotides align to TRBD1. There are 15 residues in the CDR3. CDR1 is SGHAT, CDR2 FQNNGV, per germline. V shed 5 bases, J shed 3 bases, and the junction held 6 bases outside the gene matches. The CDR3 nucleotides read TGTGCCAGCAGCCCCCCAGGGGGAGCTAATGAAAAACTGTTTTTT. Amino acid sequence: CASSPPGGANEKLFF.

The table lists this clonotype with many counts. The V gene is TRBV5-1, the J gene TRBJ2-1, with D perhaps TRBD1 or TRBD2 (6 bases each). Germline values: CDR1 SGHRS, CDR2 YFSETQ. The V gene lost 6 bases and the J gene lost 3 bases, with 13 bases spanning the gap. This CDR3 has 14 residues. Here the CDR3 DNA reads TGCGCCAGCAATCCCGGGGGCTACTACAATGAGCAGTTCTTC. Protein sequence: CASNPGGYYNEQFF.

In its sample, this clonotype was seen many times. This chain links TRBV2 with TRBJ2-4, with TRBD1 matching 7 bases. This CDR3 has 14 amino acids. V lost 7 bases and J lost 2; bases outside the gene matches: 5. The germline CDR1 and CDR2 sequences are SNHLY and FYNNEI. CDR3: CASKMTGPKNIQYF. The DNA of the CDR3 is TGTGCCAGCAAGATGACAGGGCCCAAAAACATTCAGTACTTC.

This clonotype was seen ten or more times. DNA of the CDR3: TGTGCCAGCAGCCGGGGACAGGAGACCTTTAATGAAAAACTGTTTTTT. This translates into CASSRGQETFNEKLFF. V is TRBV6-6 and J is TRBJ1-4; TRBD1 matches at 8 bases. The CDR3 is 16 amino acids. The trim removed 6 bases at V and 4 bases at J, leaving 10 bases unmatched. Per the germline V gene, CDR1 is MNHNY and CDR2 is SVGAGI (reference sequence).

This clonotype has ten or more counts. The V gene is TRBV11-3, the J gene TRBJ1-3; no firm D call. CDR1 and CDR2 (germline): SGHNT, YENEEA. CDR3 length: 14 amino acids. V was cut by 5 bases and J by 2 bases, with 10 bases left in between. CDR3 in amino acids: CASSPSTAGNTIYF. The CDR3 DNA is TGTGCCAGCAGCCCTAGTACGGCTGGAAACACCATATATTTT.

This clonotype was observed many times. V and J are TRBV6-4 and TRBJ2-3; no firm D call. The CDR3 sequence is 13 residues long. Germline CDR1 is MRHNA and CDR2 is SNTAGT. V dropped 6 bases and J dropped 2 bases, with 9 bases sitting between them. DNA of the CDR3: TGTGCCAGCAGCCTTGGACCCACAGATACGCAGTATTTT. This translates into CASSLGPTDTQYF.

This clonotype has a count of ten or more. The chain combines TRBV4-2 with TRBJ1-5; a weak D match, TRBD1 (5 bases). V was trimmed by 1 base and J by 5 bases, leaving 9 bases between them. The CDR3 runs to 14 residues. Germline CDR1 reads LGHNA; CDR2 reads YNFKEQ. The CDR3, as DNA: TGTGCCAGCAGCCAAGGCAGGGCCGATCAGCCCCAGCATTTT. It specifies CASSQGRADQPQHF.

This clonotype occurred many times. The rearrangement joins TRBV6-5 to TRBJ2-2, with a tentative D call TRBD1 (5 bases). This CDR3 is 15 amino acids long. V dropped 0 bases and J dropped 5 bases, with 10 bases sitting between them. Looked up from germline, CDR1 is MNHEY and CDR2 is SVGAGI. The CDR3 loop reads CASSYSWGTTGELFF. Written as DNA, the CDR3 is TGTGCCAGCAGTTACTCGTGGGGCACGACCGGGGAGCTGTTTTTT.

This clonotype was detected ten times or more. The V gene is TRBV2, the J gene TRBJ2-5; 9 bases fit TRBD2. The CDR3 spans 16 residues. V shed 2 bases, J shed 4 bases, and the junction held 8 bases outside the gene matches. Germline CDR1 SNHLY, CDR2 FYNNEI. The CDR3 coding sequence is TGTGCCAGCAGTGAAAGGCCGGGACTAGCCTTAGAGACCCAGTACTTC. Translation: CASSERPGLALETQYF.

In its sample, this clonotype was seen many times. V usage is TRBV30 and J usage is TRBJ1-6, with D maybe TRBD1 (5 bases). Germline CDR1 reads GTSNPN; CDR2 reads SVGIG (reference sequence). The CDR3 covers 13 residues. With 1 base removed from V and 7 bases from J, the gap between germline ends came to 8 bases. The CDR3 DNA sequence: TGTGCCTGGAGTGGACAGCTCAATTCACCCCTCCACTTT. Its translation: CAWSGQLNSPLHF.

This clonotype has ten or more counts. The J gene is TRBJ2-2, the V gene TRBV28; perhaps D is TRBD1 or TRBD2 (5 bases each). Germline values: CDR1 MDHEN, CDR2 SYDVKM. This CDR3 comprises 16 residues. V was trimmed by 6 bases and J by 4 bases, leaving 18 bases between them. The CDR3 region is CASRTPGSYTTGELFF. The CDR3 bases are TGTGCCAGCAGAACTCCAGGGAGTTATACCACCGGGGAGCTGTTTTTT.

This clonotype was picked up many times. The chain is built from TRBV5-1 and TRBJ1-3; D uncertain. V was trimmed by 3 bases and J by 0 bases, leaving 13 bases between them. Germline CDR1 reads SGHRS; CDR2 reads YFSETQ. This CDR3 region has 16 residues. The CDR3 region is CASSYVSADSGNTIYF. The CDR3 DNA is TGCGCCAGCAGCTATGTCAGCGCCGACTCTGGAAACACCATATATTTT.

Ten or more counts support this clonotype. The CDR3 sequence is CASSLVFRDGETEAFF. In nucleotides, the CDR3 is TGTGCCAGCAGTTTAGTATTCAGGGATGGTGAAACTGAAGCTTTCTTT. The genes are TRBV28 and TRBJ1-1; a weak D match, TRBD1 (5 bases). The germline gives CDR1 MDHEN, CDR2 SYDVKM. The CDR3 contains 16 residues. V lost 2 bases and J 5 bases, leaving 18 bases between the germline ends.

This clonotype was observed many times. V and J are TRBV10-3 and TRBJ1-1; D gene ambiguous. Trimming stripped 4 bases from V and 0 bases from J, with 12 bases between. This CDR3 is 15 amino acids long. CDR1 ENHRY and CDR2 SYGVKD come from the germline V gene. CDR3 region: CAISGAWQMNTEAFF. The CDR3 DNA reads TGTGCCATCAGTGGTGCTTGGCAAATGAACACTGAAGCTTTCTTT.

This clonotype was seen repeatedly, ten times or more. The CDR3 coding sequence is TGCAGCGTAATCGAACTGAACACTGAAGCTTTCTTT. Residues: CSVIELNTEAFF. The chain carries TRBV29-1 and TRBJ1-1; D not certain. Germline V CDR1 and CDR2: SQVTM, ANQGSEA. The CDR3 is 12 residues long. V lost 6 bases, J lost 0 bases, and 8 bases lay in between.

This clonotype occurred many times. V gene TRBV27 combines with J gene TRBJ1-1; 10 bases fit TRBD1. There are 14 residues in the CDR3. Germline CDR1 reads MNHEY; CDR2 reads SMNVEV (reference sequence). Trimming removed 7 bases from V and 4 bases from J; junction bases left unmatched: 6. The CDR3 coding sequence is TGTGCCAGCACTCAGACAGGGGGCTTCACTGAAGCTTTCTTT. Amino acids: CASTQTGGFTEAFF.

This clonotype was observed many times. The DNA for the CDR3 is TGCGCCAGCAGTCAATTTTCTAAGGTGGACAGGGAAGGCTACGAGCAGTACTTC. Translated: CASSQFSKVDREGYEQYF. This rearrangement joins TRBV23-1 to TRBJ2-7; 8 bases align to TRBD1. TRBV23-1 counts as an open reading frame of uncertain function. The J segment lost 3 bases and the V segment lost 1 base, leaving 14 bases of the junction unmatched. This CDR3 contains 18 residues.

This clonotype appeared a few times. This chain joins TRBV28 and TRBJ2-3; 8 positions match TRBD2. Germline CDR1 reads MDHEN; CDR2 reads SYDVKM. This CDR3 region has 15 residues. J gave up 5 bases and V 4 bases, and 8 bases lay outside the gene matches. CDR3 sequence (DNA): TGTGCCAGCAGTTCAGCGGGAGATGGGGAAGATACGCAGTATTTT. Protein sequence: CASSSAGDGEDTQYF.

This clonotype was seen repeatedly, ten times or more. The chain has TRBV3-1 and TRBJ2-1; 9 positions agree with TRBD2. The CDR3 consists of 17 residues. Unmatched junction bases numbered 5, after V lost 0 bases and J lost 2 bases. In germline, CDR1 is LGHDT, CDR2 YNNKEL (reference sequence). CDR3 sequence (DNA): TGTGCCAGCAGCCAAGATCCCAGGACTAGCGCCTACAATGAGCAGTTCTTC. This gives the protein CASSQDPRTSAYNEQFF.

The chain is built from TRBV19 and TRBJ2-7; 11 nucleotides match TRBD2. This CDR3 is 15 amino acids long. CDR1 and CDR2 (germline): LNHDA, SQIVND (reference sequence). The trim removed 6 bases at V and 0 bases at J, leaving 4 bases unmatched. CDR3 amino acids: CASRITSGSSYEQYF. CDR3 bases: TGTGCCAGTAGAATAACTAGCGGGAGCTCCTACGAGCAGTACTTC. The full variable domain, its missing parts supplied by reference TRBV19 and TRBJ2-7, is DGGITQSPKYLFRKEGQNVTLSCEQNLNHDAMYWYRQDPGQGLRLIYYSQIVNDFQKGDIAEGYSVSREKKESFPLTVTSAQKNPTAFYLCASRITSGSSYEQYFGPGTRLTVT.

This clonotype was seen repeatedly, ten times or more. The CDR3: CASSLGDRDQETQYF. The CDR3 bases are TGTGCCAGCAGCTTAGGAGACAGGGATCAAGAGACCCAGTACTTC. The V gene is TRBV7-2, the J gene TRBJ2-5, with 7 nucleotides matching TRBD1. The CDR3 is 15 amino acids. Germline trimming cut 1 base from V and 2 bases from J; bases unmatched to any gene: 4. Germline CDR1 reads SGHTA; CDR2 reads FQGNSA.

This clonotype was recorded many times. This chain joins TRBV28 and TRBJ2-7, with D unclear. V dropped 6 bases and J dropped 3 bases, with 3 bases sitting between them. The V gene's germline CDR1 is MDHEN and CDR2 SYDVKM. The CDR3 consists of 10 residues. The CDR3 DNA follows: TGTGCCAGCAGCGACTACGAGCAGTACTTC. This sequence encodes CASSDYEQYF.

This clonotype was detected ten times or more. V gene TRBV29-1 combines with J gene TRBJ2-1; 10 positions agree with TRBD2. There are 15 residues in the CDR3. Losses at the gene ends were 7 bases for V and 2 bases for J; bases not matched to a gene: 8. CDR1 SQVTM and CDR2 ANQGSEA come from the germline V gene. The CDR3 spells CSARSSGSAYNEQFF. The CDR3 DNA reads as TGCAGCGCGAGGTCTAGCGGGAGTGCCTACAATGAGCAGTTCTTC.

This clonotype was picked up many times. CDR3 region: CASSPYEMDRGYGYTF. As DNA, the CDR3 is TGTGCCAGCAGTCCATATGAAATGGACAGGGGCTATGGCTACACCTTC. The genes are TRBV27 and TRBJ1-2, with 9 bases that match TRBD1. Germline assignment: CDR1 MNHEY and CDR2 SMNVEV (reference sequence). This CDR3 has 16 amino acids. The V and J ends lost 5 bases and 4 bases, in that order; junction bases with no gene match: 11.

Note on this clonotype: This clone may be a read error of a much larger clone one base away. The chain joins TRBV10-2 to TRBJ2-7; no firm D call. Trimming shortened V by 3 bases and J by 1 base, and 10 bases separated the two germline ends. The CDR3 covers 14 residues. Germline lookup yields CDR1 WSHSY and CDR2 SAAADI. The CDR3 loop is CASSDSLGSYEQYF. CDR3 nucleotide sequence: TGCGCCAGCAGTGACAGCTTAGGTTCCTACGAGCAGTACTTC.

This clonotype was detected many times. The chain couples TRBV28 to TRBJ2-1, with 10 positions matching TRBD2. In germline, CDR1 is MDHEN, CDR2 SYDVKM. The ends lost 3 bases at V and 4 bases at J; junction bases unmatched: 3. The CDR3 is 15 amino acids. The CDR3 DNA sequence: TGTGCCAGCAGTTTGGGTAGCGGGGGGTACAATGAGCAGTTCTTC. It yields the protein CASSLGSGGYNEQFF. Filled out from reference TRBV28 and TRBJ2-1, the complete variable domain reads DVKVTQSSRYLVKRTGEKVFLECVQDMDHENMFWYRQDPGLGLRLIYFSYDVKMKEKGDIPEGYSVSREKKERFSLILESASTNQTSMYLCASSLGSGGYNEQFFGPGTRLTVL.

In its sample, this clonotype was seen many times. V and J are TRBV3-1 and TRBJ2-7, with TRBD1 matching over 8 bases. The CDR3 loop spans 16 amino acids. V trimming: 4 bases; J trimming: 4 bases; junction bases outside the gene matches: 12. The germline CDR1 and CDR2 sequences are LGHDT and YNNKEL (reference sequence). The CDR3 region is CASSPTGGPGDYEQYF. The CDR3 coding sequence is TGTGCCAGCAGCCCAACAGGGGGACCCGGGGATTACGAGCAGTACTTC.

This clonotype was seen at least ten times. The V and J genes are TRBV27 and TRBJ2-7; TRBD2 matches 8 bases. Per the germline V gene, CDR1 is MNHEY and CDR2 is SMNVEV (reference sequence). Trimming removed 6 bases from V and 3 bases from J; junction bases left unmatched: 4. This CDR3 is built from 13 residues. The CDR3 region has the DNA TGTGCCAGCAGCGTCAGCGGGGGCTACGAGCAGTACTTC. Amino acid sequence: CASSVSGGYEQYF.

This clonotype came up many times. The gene calls are TRBV4-1 and TRBJ2-1; perhaps TRBD2 as D (7 bases). This CDR3 has 17 amino acids. The V gene lost 1 base and the J gene lost 4 bases, with 17 bases spanning the gap. The V gene's germline CDR1 is MGHRA and CDR2 YSYEKL. The CDR3 protein is CASSQGWGGTQYNEQFF. In DNA, the CDR3 is TGCGCCAGCAGCCAAGGCTGGGGGGGCACTCAATACAATGAGCAGTTCTTC.